These 22 T cell receptor beta chains came from one sample sequenced in a study of cytomegalovirus exposure and HLA in healthy donors (TCRdb year 2017). Receptors were amplified or captured by the immunoSEQ multiplex PCR assay. A mixture of 60 forward primers for TCR Vbeta segments and 13 reverse primers for TCR Jbeta segments was used in the multiplex PCR. TCRdb took over this immuneACCESS table, retaining in-frame rearrangements with V and J assigned. Such tables are incomplete; in checked studies, under half of the missing clones stem from an unresolved V gene, and the remainder is unexplained. Recorded for this sample are about 160,000 clones; roughly 80% of them occurred a single time. The top ten clonotypes cover roughly 3.5% of the sample. The specimen was PBMCs. The receptors originated from a man aged 30 to 39 in good health and CMV-seropositive.

The V gene is TRBV6-5, the J gene TRBJ1-2, with 12 positions matching TRBD1. CDR3 size: 15 residues. The V gene's germline CDR1 is MNHEY and CDR2 SVGAGI. The V and J ends lost 7 bases and 8 bases, in that order; junction bases with no gene match: 11. CDR3 in amino acids: CASIHPGTGGLGYTF. CDR3 sequence (DNA): TGTGCCAGCATCCATCCCGGGACAGGGGGCCTCGGCTACACCTTC.

The CDR3 region has the DNA TGTGCCAGCAGTGGGACAGCGTCTACCAATCAGCCCCAGCATTTT. It translates to CASSGTASTNQPQHF. The rearrangement uses TRBV2 and TRBJ1-5, with TRBD1 as a possible D gene (6 bases). The ends were cut back, 4 bases at V and 3 bases at J, with 13 bases in the middle. The CDR3 runs 15 residues. Germline V gene sequence: CDR1 SNHLY, CDR2 FYNNEI.

This rearrangement joins TRBV7-2 to TRBJ2-7, with TRBD2 matching over 8 bases. The germline V gene has CDR1 SGHTA and CDR2 FQGNSA. V gave up 1 base and J gave up 3 bases; unmatched junction bases: 5. The CDR3 is 15 amino acids. Here the CDR3 reads CASSLVAGGVYEQYF. As DNA, the CDR3 is TGTGCCAGCAGCTTAGTGGCGGGGGGCGTCTACGAGCAGTACTTC.

Regarding this clone: Other DNA sequences of this sample code for an identical CDR3. V and J are TRBV25-1 and TRBJ2-7; possibly TRBD1 for D (6 bases). CDR3 length: 14 residues. The V and J ends lost 2 bases and 5 bases respectively, with 13 bases between them. Germline V lookup: CDR1 MGHDK, CDR2 SYGVNS. The CDR3 DNA reads TGTGCCAGCAGTGAACCGTCCAGGGGTCACGAGCAGTACTTC. Translated: CASSEPSRGHEQYF.

This sequence joins TRBV5-4 and TRBJ2-3, with 7 bases identical to TRBD1. V shed 5 bases, J shed 3 bases, and the junction held 9 bases outside the gene matches. Germline V gene lookup returns CDR1 SGHNT and CDR2 YYREEE (reference sequence). The CDR3 has 15 amino acids. This chain's CDR3 is CASSNRGGETDTQYF. CDR3 nucleotides: TGTGCCAGCAGTAACAGGGGCGGTGAGACAGATACGCAGTATTTT.

The chain employs TRBV5-6 and TRBJ1-2; TRBD1 might be the D (6 bases). Trimming cost V 5 bases and J 6 bases, with 14 bases left between them. The germline CDR1 and CDR2 sequences are SGHDT and YYEEEE. This CDR3 has 13 amino acids. The CDR3: CASRIAQGNGYTF. CDR3 nucleotides: TGTGCCAGCAGAATTGCCCAGGGGAATGGCTACACCTTC.

The J gene is TRBJ1-3, the V gene TRBV4-3; 8 bases are a match to TRBD1. V shed 3 bases, J shed 0 bases, and the junction held 4 bases outside the gene matches. The CDR3 loop spans 16 amino acids. The germline V gene encodes CDR1 LGHNA and CDR2 YSLEER. The CDR3 sequence: CASSHKTGASGNTIYF. The CDR3 DNA reads as TGCGCCAGCAGCCATAAGACAGGGGCCTCTGGAAACACCATATATTTT.

The gene calls are TRBV4-3 and TRBJ2-7, with D maybe TRBD1 (6 bases). CDR1 and CDR2 from the germline V gene are LGHNA and YSLEER. This CDR3 comprises 14 residues. Trimming removed 0 bases at V and 6 bases at J, with 12 bases between. Written as DNA, the CDR3 is TGCGCCAGCAGCCAAGAAACAGGGTTGGGCGAGCAGTACTTC. It encodes CASSQETGLGEQYF.

As concerns this clone: The junction departs from the called germline gene at one end, perhaps through a read error. The chain carries TRBV27 and TRBJ2-7, with unresolved D. The CDR3 has 9 residues. Germline CDR1 and CDR2: MNHEY and SMNVEV (reference sequence). The CDR3 spells CASKYGQYF. The CDR3 DNA reads as TGTGCCAGCAAATACGGGCAGTACTTC.

The chain couples TRBV30 to TRBJ2-1, with D uncertain. The CDR3 extends over 13 amino acids. The V and J ends lost 3 bases and 4 bases respectively, with 10 bases between them. In germline, CDR1 is GTSNPN, CDR2 SVGIG (reference sequence). CDR3 in amino acids: CAWSLTNYNEQFF. The CDR3 DNA follows: TGTGCCTGGAGCCTTACAAATTACAATGAGCAGTTCTTC.

The chain joins TRBV20-1 to TRBJ2-7; 7 bases fit TRBD1. CDR1 and CDR2 from the germline V gene are DFQATT and SNEGSKA (reference sequence). This CDR3 spans 11 amino acids. The trim removed 1 base at V and 10 bases at J, leaving 4 bases unmatched. CDR3 sequence reads: CSARGGTVQYF. The CDR3 DNA reads as TGCAGTGCTAGAGGGGGGACAGTTCAGTACTTC.

The chain couples TRBV7-2 to TRBJ2-3; no reliable D call. Deletions cut 8 bases from V and 2 bases from J, with 11 bases between. This CDR3 spans 13 amino acids. CDR1 SGHTA and CDR2 FQGNSA come from the germline V gene. The CDR3 DNA reads TGTGCCAGCGCCGCCCAGATCACAGATACGCAGTATTTT. It codes for CASAAQITDTQYF.

This rearrangement joins TRBV7-9 to TRBJ1-4, with 7 bases that match TRBD1. Losses at the gene ends were 5 bases for V and 3 bases for J; bases not matched to a gene: 6. This CDR3 comprises 15 residues. The germline V gene encodes CDR1 SEHNR and CDR2 FQNEAQ (reference sequence). The CDR3 nucleotides are TGTGCCAGCAGCCGACCGACAGGGCCTAATGAAAAACTGTTTTTT. Translation gives CASSRPTGPNEKLFF.

This clone was detected a few times. The genes are TRBV18 and TRBJ2-7; possible D gene TRBD1, 6 bases. V was pared by 3 bases and J by 0 bases, with 18 bases between. CDR1 is KGHSH and CDR2 is LQKENI in the germline V gene. The CDR3 runs to 17 residues. The CDR3 coding sequence is TGTGCCAGCTCACCCCCAGGGGCGGGCCCGAGCTCCTACGAGCAGTACTTC. Encoded protein: CASSPPGAGPSSYEQYF.

The chain joins TRBV27 to TRBJ1-1; weak D call: TRBD1 (6 bases). Deletions cut 1 base from V and 5 bases from J, with 14 bases between. The length of the CDR3 is 15 residues. CDR1 and CDR2 (germline): MNHEY, SMNVEV (reference sequence). The CDR3 reads CASSLLNRVGTEAFF. CDR3 DNA sequence: TGTGCCAGCAGTTTATTGAACAGGGTTGGGACTGAAGCTTTCTTT.

V gene TRBV30 combines with J gene TRBJ2-2, with 9 nucleotides matching TRBD2. Germline loops: CDR1 GTSNPN, CDR2 SVGIG (reference sequence). The J segment lost 2 bases and the V segment lost 8 bases, leaving 12 bases of the junction unmatched. The CDR3 runs to 16 residues. CDR3 in amino acids: CAAVGRGGVNTGELFF. The CDR3 DNA is TGTGCCGCCGTGGGGCGCGGGGGGGTCAACACCGGGGAGCTGTTTTTT.

The CDR3 region has the DNA TGCGCCAGCAGCAAGAGGGGGGGACAGGGTCTTAATGAAAAACTGTTTTTT. It is translated as CASSKRGGQGLNEKLFF. J is TRBJ1-4 and V is TRBV5-1; TRBD1 matches 9 bases. V trimming: 4 bases; J trimming: 4 bases; junction bases outside the gene matches: 11. This CDR3 is built from 17 residues. Per germline, CDR1 SGHRS and CDR2 YFSETQ. Drawing the rest from reference TRBV5-1 and TRBJ1-4, the complete variable domain is KAGVTQTPRYLIKTRGQQVTLSCSPISGHRSVSWYQQTPGQGLQFLFEYFSETQRNKGNFPGRFSGRQFSNSRSEMNVSTLELGDSALYLCASSKRGGQGLNEKLFFGSGTQLSVL.

The chain recombines TRBV7-9 with TRBJ2-5, with TRBD2 as a possible D gene (5 bases). Looked up from germline, CDR1 is SEHNR and CDR2 is FQNEAQ (reference sequence). The CDR3 covers 15 residues. The V end lost 5 bases, the J end lost 4 bases, and 17 bases lay between the germline ends. The DNA of the CDR3 is TGTGCCAGCAGCCGGCCCGGGCTAGCAGCAGAGACCCAGTACTTC. It encodes CASSRPGLAAETQYF.

The J gene is TRBJ2-2, the V gene TRBV7-6, with D possibly being TRBD1 (5 bases). Germline values: CDR1 SGHVS, CDR2 FNYEAQ. The CDR3 is 16 residues long. Trimming shortened V by 4 bases and J by 3 bases, and 15 bases separated the two germline ends. The DNA of the CDR3 is TGTGCCAGCAGCTCAGGACACACGCTATACACCGGGGAGCTGTTTTTT. As protein: CASSSGHTLYTGELFF.

CDR3 nucleotide sequence: TGCGCCAGCAGCTTGGCTGGACAGGGGTGGCACGAGCAGTACTTC. Protein: CASSLAGQGWHEQYF. The chain has TRBV5-1 and TRBJ2-7; the match to TRBD1 covers 9 bases. With V trimmed by 0 bases and J by 5 bases, 6 bases remained unmatched. The CDR3 contains 15 residues. Germline values: CDR1 SGHRS, CDR2 YFSETQ.

V is TRBV11-2 and J is TRBJ2-7; TRBD2 is a possible D gene (5 bases). V lost 4 bases, J lost 1 base, and 17 bases lay in between. CDR1 and CDR2 from the germline V gene are SGHAT and FQNNGV. This CDR3 region has 16 residues. The CDR3 sequence: CASSSNTGWASYEQYF. Written as DNA, the CDR3 is TGTGCCAGCAGCTCCAATACGGGGTGGGCATCCTACGAGCAGTACTTC. Filled out from reference TRBV11-2 and TRBJ2-7, the complete variable domain reads EAGVAQSPRYKIIEKRQSVAFWCNPISGHATLYWYQQILGQGPKLLIQFQNNGVVDDSQLPKDRFSAERLKGVDSTLKIQPAKLEDSAVYLCASSSNTGWASYEQYFGPGTRLTVT.

The chain employs TRBV7-9 and TRBJ2-7; 7 nucleotides match TRBD2. With 6 bases clipped from V and 0 bases from J, the junction kept 5 bases outside the gene matches. Germline values: CDR1 SEHNR, CDR2 FQNEAQ (reference sequence). The CDR3 totals 14 residues. The CDR3 protein is CASRWGGNSYEQYF. The CDR3 DNA is TGTGCCAGCAGATGGGGAGGGAACTCCTACGAGCAGTACTTC.